This TCR beta chain was captured by sequencing in a study of T cell repertoires in cytomegalovirus infection. Study-wide background: HLA-B-restricted CMV epitopes that are well studied, plus recently identified HLA-C-restricted ones, were used by the study.

Trimming shortened V by 3 bases and J by 6 bases, and 6 bases separated the two germline ends. CDR1 MNHEY and CDR2 SMNVEV come from the germline V gene (reference sequence). The CDR3 has 12 amino acids. General study findings and limits: It was HLA-C-restricted CMV-specific TCR beta clonotypes that dominated the response ex vivo.

On this clonotype itself: Antigen unknown.

TCRdb analysed the reads with MiXCR anew, one entry per CDR3 protein. The sample holds tens of thousands of distinct CDR3 sequences, less than 30% seen once. The chain is built from TRBV27 and TRBJ1-5; D gene ambiguous. The sample was CD8+ T cells from cultured PBMCs, taken from culture after CMV antigen stimulation. This clonotype was sampled from a human donor in good health (CMV status not recorded). Some clones in this sample may be carry-over from other donors' samples. The CDR3 reads CASSLTGQPQHF. In nucleotides, the CDR3 is TGTGCCAGCAGTTTGACGGGTCAGCCCCAGCATTTT.